Shown below are 26 T cell receptor beta chains from a single sample sequenced in a study of cytomegalovirus exposure and HLA in healthy donors. 13 Jbeta primers and 60 Vbeta primers were used for the PCR. Using immunoSEQ multiplex PCR, the repertoire was profiled, and TCRdb retains in-frame clones only, with some absent. The sample yields fewer than 150,000 clones, around 80% seen once. The specimen was PBMCs. These receptors were collected from a man between 35 and 55 years old in good health and CMV-seropositive.

The rearrangement uses TRBV18 and TRBJ1-2; maybe TRBD1 (5 bases). This CDR3 contains 14 residues. Germline V gene data show CDR1 as KGHSH and CDR2 as LQKENI. Trimming pared 2 bases from V and 4 bases from J, leaving 11 bases between. For the CDR3, the DNA is TGTGCCAGCTCACCATCAGGGTACAGCTATGGCTACACCTTC. It specifies CASSPSGYSYGYTF.

A few counts support this clone. The V call is TRBV7-6, the J call TRBJ1-3, with unresolved D. The V and J ends lost 5 bases and 4 bases respectively, with 9 bases between them. Germline lookup yields CDR1 SGHVS and CDR2 FNYEAQ. CDR3 length equals 13 residues. CDR3 bases: TGTGCCAGCAGCCCTACAGTGGGAAACACCATATATTTT. Translation gives CASSPTVGNTIYF.

This clone was seen a single time. This sequence joins TRBV2 and TRBJ1-1, with no clear D. Germline V gene sequence: CDR1 SNHLY, CDR2 FYNNEI. V was trimmed by 3 bases and J by 4 bases, leaving 6 bases between them. The CDR3 has 12 amino acids. The CDR3 spells CASSERSTEAFF. CDR3 DNA sequence: TGTGCCAGCAGTGAGCGAAGCACTGAAGCTTTCTTT.

This chain links TRBV2 with TRBJ2-5; D might be TRBD2 (6 bases). V was shortened by 9 bases and J by 4 bases, with 12 bases between the two germline ends. The CDR3 spans 12 residues. CDR1 is SNHLY, CDR2 FYNNEI, per germline. The chain's CDR3 is CASHSGGETQYF. In DNA, the CDR3 is TGTGCCAGTCATTCCGGGGGAGAGACCCAGTACTTC.

This chain joins TRBV12-5 and TRBJ2-4, with D possibly matching TRBD1 (6 bases). Germline CDR1 and CDR2: LGHNT and FRNRAP. The CDR3 contains 13 residues. Trimming took 6 bases from V and 4 from J, leaving 10 bases between them. The CDR3 DNA sequence: TGTGCTAGTGGGGAGACAGGTAAAAACATTCAGTACTTC. Protein: CASGETGKNIQYF.

The chain recombines TRBV9 with TRBJ2-7; tentatively, D is TRBD2 (6 bases). Germline V gene sequence: CDR1 SGDLS, CDR2 YYNGEE. This CDR3 is 13 amino acids long. V lost 0 bases to trimming and J lost 5 bases, with 9 bases between them. The CDR3 DNA reads TGTGCCAGCAGCGTAGGGAGGGGCGACGAGCAGTACTTC. As protein: CASSVGRGDEQYF.

The rearrangement links TRBV29-1 to TRBJ2-5; 12 bases align to TRBD2. The DNA end is more similar to TRBJ2-7, so the J call may be wrong. The CDR3 spans 14 residues. Per germline, CDR1 SQVTM and CDR2 ANQGSEA. CDR3 amino acids: CSVYRTSGAYEQYF. In nucleotides, the CDR3 is TGCAGCGTCTACCGGACTAGCGGGGCATACGAGCAGTACTTC.

Only a few counts were recorded for this clone. This sequence joins TRBV2 and TRBJ1-1; D uncertain. There are 13 residues in the CDR3. Per the germline V gene, CDR1 is SNHLY and CDR2 is FYNNEI. Trimming removed 2 bases at V and 2 bases at J, with 6 bases between. DNA for the CDR3: TGTGCCAGCAGTGAAAACAGTAACACTGAAGCTTTCTTT. Encoded protein: CASSENSNTEAFF.

The chain has TRBV7-9 and TRBJ2-7; D ambiguous. Germline V gene data show CDR1 as SEHNR and CDR2 as FQNEAQ (reference sequence). V was cut by 5 bases and J by 2 bases, with 13 bases left in between. The CDR3 totals 14 residues. The CDR3 bases are TGTGCCAGCAGCGTGACTGAAACCCCCTACGAGCAGTACTTC. Its protein product is CASSVTETPYEQYF.

The chain links TRBV2 to TRBJ2-3, with TRBD2 matching over 7 bases. The V and J ends lost 7 bases and 2 bases, in that order; junction bases with no gene match: 6. Germline CDR1 reads SNHLY; CDR2 reads FYNNEI. The CDR3 sequence is 14 residues long. The CDR3 nucleotides read TGTGCCAGCACCGCGGGGGACCTCACAGATACGCAGTATTTT. It is translated as CASTAGDLTDTQYF.

This clone appeared a single time. The chain combines TRBV18 with TRBJ2-2, with D maybe TRBD1 (6 bases). The CDR3 extends over 16 amino acids. Trimming pared 5 bases from V and 1 base from J, leaving 14 bases between. Germline V CDR1 and CDR2: KGHSH, LQKENI. The CDR3 region has the DNA TGTGCCAGCTCAAAGACTACAGGGCAGAACACCGGGGAGCTGTTTTTT. It yields the protein CASSKTTGQNTGELFF. The full variable domain, rest sourced from reference TRBV18 and TRBJ2-2, is NAGVMQNPRHLVRRRGQEARLRCSPMKGHSHVYWYRQLPEEGLKFMVYLQKENIIDESGMPKERFSAEFPKEGPSILRIQQVVRGDSAAYFCASSKTTGQNTGELFFGEGSRLTVL.

The V call is TRBV5-1, the J call TRBJ2-1; 11 nucleotides align to TRBD2. CDR3 length: 14 residues. J was trimmed by 6 bases and V by 1 base; bases with no gene match: 0. Germline V lookup: CDR1 SGHRS, CDR2 YFSETQ. CDR3 amino acids: CASSLTSGSNEQFF. In nucleotides, the CDR3 is TGCGCCAGCAGCTTGACTAGCGGGAGCAATGAGCAGTTCTTC.

The gene calls are TRBV9 and TRBJ1-3; the D is unclear. Germline CDR1 reads SGDLS; CDR2 reads YYNGEE. This CDR3 region has 14 residues. Trimming removed 4 bases from V and 1 base from J, with 9 bases in between. In nucleotides, the CDR3 is TGTGCCAGCAGCCCTGGCCCTTCTGGAAACACCATATATTTT. Encoded protein: CASSPGPSGNTIYF. The whole variable domain, remainder taken from reference TRBV9 and TRBJ1-3, is DSGVTQTPKHLITATGQRVTLRCSPRSGDLSVYWYQQSLDQGLQFLIQYYNGEERAKGNILERFSAQQFPDLHSELNLSSLELGDSALYFCASSPGPSGNTIYFGEGSWLTVV.

The CDR3 is CASRDFSYEQYF. CDR3 DNA: TGTGCCTCCCGGGACTTCTCCTACGAGCAGTACTTC. This sequence joins TRBV6-5 and TRBJ2-7; D possibly corresponds to TRBD2 (6 bases). The CDR3 is 12 residues long. Looked up from germline, CDR1 is MNHEY and CDR2 is SVGAGI. The V end was cut by 11 bases, the J end by 0 bases, with 11 bases between.

The V and J genes are TRBV5-1 and TRBJ2-5; 8 nucleotides line up with TRBD2. The assigned J gene may be wrong: the sequence end matches TRBJ2-7 better. Germline loops: CDR1 SGHRS, CDR2 YFSETQ. This CDR3 comprises 16 residues. CDR3 nucleotide sequence: TGCGCCAGCAGCCCCGGCGGGGGGTTGAGCTCCTACGAGCAGTACTTC. It codes for CASSPGGGLSSYEQYF.

J is TRBJ2-5 and V is TRBV28, with D tentatively TRBD2 (6 bases). The CDR3 is made up of 16 amino acids. The V end was cut by 6 bases, the J end by 1 base, with 18 bases between. Germline lookup yields CDR1 MDHEN and CDR2 SYDVKM. In nucleotides, the CDR3 is TGTGCCAGCAGGCCCCCCTGGCGGGGCTCCCAAGAGACCCAGTACTTC. Protein: CASRPPWRGSQETQYF. Filled out from reference TRBV28 and TRBJ2-5, the complete variable domain reads DVKVTQSSRYLVKRTGEKVFLECVQDMDHENMFWYRQDPGLGLRLIYFSYDVKMKEKGDIPEGYSVSREKKERFSLILESASTNQTSMYLCASRPPWRGSQETQYFGPGTRLLVL.

The gene calls are TRBV6-6 and TRBJ1-2; D might be TRBD1 (6 bases). Germline V gives CDR1 MNHNY, CDR2 SVGAGI (reference sequence). The length of the CDR3 is 15 residues. V was pared by 4 bases and J by 2 bases, with 14 bases between. This chain's CDR3 is CASSSRQELNYGYTF. The DNA for the CDR3 is TGTGCCAGCAGTTCCAGACAGGAGCTGAACTATGGCTACACCTTC.

The V gene is TRBV27, the J gene TRBJ2-5; 7 bases match TRBD2. The DNA end is a closer match to TRBJ2-7, so the J assignment may be wrong. Per the germline V gene, CDR1 is MNHEY and CDR2 is SMNVEV (reference sequence). The CDR3 loop spans 14 amino acids. This CDR3 is CARNSGRPTYEQYF. The CDR3 DNA sequence: TGTGCCAGGAATAGCGGGCGACCTACCTACGAGCAGTACTTC.

V usage is TRBV27 and J usage is TRBJ2-7; TRBD2 aligns across 9 bases. The ends lost 8 bases at V and 6 bases at J; junction bases unmatched: 11. This CDR3 is built from 14 residues. CDR1 and CDR2 from the germline V gene are MNHEY and SMNVEV (reference sequence). The CDR3 here is CASGPGIAGAEQYF. Here the CDR3 DNA reads TGTGCCAGCGGACCCGGAATAGCGGGAGCCGAGCAGTACTTC.

Concerning this clone itself: An end of the junction differs from the germline gene, which may be a read error. The genes are TRBV30 and TRBJ1-3; D is ambiguous. The V gene's germline CDR1 is GTSNPN and CDR2 SVGIG (reference sequence). The CDR3 is made up of 11 amino acids. The CDR3 reads CAWMDFLSPNF. For the CDR3, the DNA is TGTGCCTGGATGGACTTTTTAAGTCCCAATTTT. The entire variable domain, with the rest obtained from reference TRBV30 and TRBJ1-3, is as follows: SQTIHQWPATLVQPVGSPLSLECTVEGTSNPNLYWYRQAAGRGLQLLFYSVGIGQISSEVPQNLSASRPQDRQFILSSKKLLLSDSGFYLCAWMDFLSPNFGEGSWLTVV.

CDR3 loop: CASSLRGQPDNEQFF. The CDR3 nucleotides read TGTGCCAGCAGTTTAAGGGGGCAGCCCGACAATGAGCAGTTCTTC. The chain employs TRBV28 and TRBJ2-1, with 7 bases that match TRBD1. Trimming at V came to 2 bases and at J to 5 bases, leaving 6 bases not matched to a gene. The CDR3 runs 15 residues. CDR1 is MDHEN, CDR2 SYDVKM, per germline.

The rearrangement links TRBV29-1 to TRBJ2-1; TRBD2 aligns across 8 bases. CDR1 is SQVTM and CDR2 is ANQGSEA in the germline V gene. This CDR3 region has 14 residues. The J segment lost 9 bases and the V segment lost 7 bases, leaving 14 bases of the junction unmatched. The CDR3 region is CSARNHLTSGEQFF. As DNA, the CDR3 is TGCAGCGCCAGGAACCATTTAACTAGCGGTGAGCAGTTCTTC.

The chain has TRBV19 and TRBJ1-2; 8 nucleotides line up with TRBD1. This CDR3 is built from 15 residues. V lost 7 bases and J lost 0; bases outside the gene matches: 7. The germline V gene encodes CDR1 LNHDA and CDR2 SQIVND (reference sequence). CDR3 in amino acids: CASKGTGTPNYGYTF. The CDR3 coding sequence is TGTGCCAGTAAAGGGACAGGAACTCCTAACTATGGCTACACCTTC.

V usage is TRBV6-5 and J usage is TRBJ1-2, with 7 bases identical to TRBD1. This CDR3 region has 16 residues. The germline gives CDR1 MNHEY, CDR2 SVGAGI. The junction had 10 bases not matched to a gene; V was cut back by 4 bases and J by 2 bases. CDR3 amino acids: CASSSRPGQQNYGYTF. CDR3 nucleotides: TGTGCCAGCAGTTCCAGACCGGGACAGCAGAACTATGGCTACACCTTC.

This rearrangement joins TRBV7-9 to TRBJ1-1; 9 nucleotides align to TRBD1. Unmatched junction bases numbered 8, after V lost 4 bases and J lost 2 bases. The CDR3 is made up of 16 amino acids. Germline values: CDR1 SEHNR, CDR2 FQNEAQ (reference sequence). Written as DNA, the CDR3 is TGTGCCAGCAGCTCGATTCGACAGGGGGTAAACACTGAAGCTTTCTTT. Translated: CASSSIRQGVNTEAFF. Full variable domain (remainder filled in from reference TRBV7-9 and TRBJ1-1): DTGVSQNPRHKITKRGQNVTFRCDPISEHNRLYWYRQTLGQGPEFLTYFQNEAQLEKSRLLSDRFSAERPKGSFSTLEIQRTEQGDSAMYLCASSSIRQGVNTEAFFGQGTRLTVV.

CDR3 amino acids: CASSLYDRTYEQYF. DNA of the CDR3: TGCGCCAGCAGCTTGTACGACAGAACCTACGAGCAGTACTTC. The rearrangement uses TRBV5-1 and TRBJ2-7, with D perhaps TRBD1 (5 bases). Germline V CDR1 and CDR2: SGHRS, YFSETQ. This CDR3 has 14 amino acids. The germline V and J ends were trimmed by 1 base and 2 bases, with 10 bases remaining between them. Looking up the rest from reference TRBV5-1 and TRBJ2-7 gives the full variable domain: KAGVTQTPRYLIKTRGQQVTLSCSPISGHRSVSWYQQTPGQGLQFLFEYFSETQRNKGNFPGRFSGRQFSNSRSEMNVSTLELGDSALYLCASSLYDRTYEQYFGPGTRLTVT.